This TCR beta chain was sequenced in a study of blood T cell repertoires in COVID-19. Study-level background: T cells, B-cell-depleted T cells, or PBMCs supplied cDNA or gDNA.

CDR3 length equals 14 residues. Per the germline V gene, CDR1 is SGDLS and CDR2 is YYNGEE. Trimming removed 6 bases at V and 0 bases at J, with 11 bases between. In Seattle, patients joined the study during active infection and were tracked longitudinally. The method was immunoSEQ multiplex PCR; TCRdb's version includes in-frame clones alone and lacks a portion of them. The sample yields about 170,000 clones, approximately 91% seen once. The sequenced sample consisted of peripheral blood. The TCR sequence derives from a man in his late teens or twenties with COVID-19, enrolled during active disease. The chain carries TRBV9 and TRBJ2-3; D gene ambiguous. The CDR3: CASTTGRSTDTQYF. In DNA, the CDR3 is TGTGCCAGCACGACCGGCAGGAGCACAGATACGCAGTATTTT.